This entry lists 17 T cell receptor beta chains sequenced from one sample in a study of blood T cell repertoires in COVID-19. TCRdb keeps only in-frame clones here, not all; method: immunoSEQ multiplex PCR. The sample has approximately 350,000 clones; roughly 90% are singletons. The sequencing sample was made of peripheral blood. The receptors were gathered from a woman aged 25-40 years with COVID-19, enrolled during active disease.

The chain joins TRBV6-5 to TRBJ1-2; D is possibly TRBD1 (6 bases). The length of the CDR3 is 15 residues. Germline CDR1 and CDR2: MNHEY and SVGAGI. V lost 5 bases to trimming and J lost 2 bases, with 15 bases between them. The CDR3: CASSPQQDSNYGYTF. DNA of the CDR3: TGTGCCAGCAGTCCACAACAGGACAGCAACTATGGCTACACCTTC.

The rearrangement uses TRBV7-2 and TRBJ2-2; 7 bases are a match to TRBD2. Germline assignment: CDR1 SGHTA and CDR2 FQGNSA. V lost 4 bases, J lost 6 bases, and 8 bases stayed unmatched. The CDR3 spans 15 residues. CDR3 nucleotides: TGTGCCAGCAGCTCCGGGACTATCGTCCCCGGGGAGCTGTTTTTT. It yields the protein CASSSGTIVPGELFF.

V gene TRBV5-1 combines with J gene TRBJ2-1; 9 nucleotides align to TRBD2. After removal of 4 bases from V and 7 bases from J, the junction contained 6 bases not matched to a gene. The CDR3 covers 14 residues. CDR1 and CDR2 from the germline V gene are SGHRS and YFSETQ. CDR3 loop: CASSPKAGGNEQFF. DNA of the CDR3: TGCGCCAGCAGCCCAAAAGCGGGGGGTAATGAGCAGTTCTTC.

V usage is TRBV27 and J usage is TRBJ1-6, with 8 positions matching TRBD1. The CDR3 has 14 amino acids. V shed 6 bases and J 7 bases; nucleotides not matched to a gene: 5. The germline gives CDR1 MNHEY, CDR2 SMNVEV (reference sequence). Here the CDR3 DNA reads TGTGCCAGCAGCCAGGGGGCGGGCAATTCACCCCTCCACTTT. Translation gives CASSQGAGNSPLHF.

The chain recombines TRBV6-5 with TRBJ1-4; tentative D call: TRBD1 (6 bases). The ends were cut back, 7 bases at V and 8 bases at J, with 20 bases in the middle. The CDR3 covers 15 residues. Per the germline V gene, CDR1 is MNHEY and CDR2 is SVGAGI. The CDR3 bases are TGTGCCAGCACTCGCGGGGGGGCGCCTGAAGAAAAACTGTTTTTT. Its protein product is CASTRGGAPEEKLFF.

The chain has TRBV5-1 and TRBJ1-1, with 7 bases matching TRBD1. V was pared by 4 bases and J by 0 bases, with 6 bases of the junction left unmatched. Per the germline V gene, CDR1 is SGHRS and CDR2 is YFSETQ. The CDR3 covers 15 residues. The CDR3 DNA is TGCGCCAGCAGCGTAGACAGGGCCATGAACACTGAAGCTTTCTTT. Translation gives CASSVDRAMNTEAFF.

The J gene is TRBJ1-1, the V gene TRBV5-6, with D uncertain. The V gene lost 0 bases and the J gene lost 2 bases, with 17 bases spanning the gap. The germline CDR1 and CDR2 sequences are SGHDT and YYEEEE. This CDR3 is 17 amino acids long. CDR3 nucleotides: TGTGCCAGCAGCTTGGGGTTGACGGGGTTGGTAAACACTGAAGCTTTCTTT. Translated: CASSLGLTGLVNTEAFF.

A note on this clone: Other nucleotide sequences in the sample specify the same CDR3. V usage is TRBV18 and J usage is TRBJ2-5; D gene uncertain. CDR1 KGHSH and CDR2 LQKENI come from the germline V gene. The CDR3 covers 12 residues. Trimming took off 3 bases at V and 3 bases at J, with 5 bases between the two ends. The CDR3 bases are TGTGCCAGCTCACCGCGAGAAGAGACCCAGTACTTC. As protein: CASSPREETQYF.

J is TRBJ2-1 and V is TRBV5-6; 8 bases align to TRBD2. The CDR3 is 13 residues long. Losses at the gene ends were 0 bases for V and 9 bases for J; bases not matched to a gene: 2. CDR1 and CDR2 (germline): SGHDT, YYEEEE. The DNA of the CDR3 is TGTGCCAGCAGCTTGGACGGGAGGGGTGAGCAGTTCTTC. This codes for CASSLDGRGEQFF.

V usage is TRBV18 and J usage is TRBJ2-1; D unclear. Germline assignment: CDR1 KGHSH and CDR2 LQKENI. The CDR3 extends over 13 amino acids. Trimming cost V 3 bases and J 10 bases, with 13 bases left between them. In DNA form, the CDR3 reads TGTGCCAGCTCACCGGATTCAGCAGGCGAGCAGTTCTTC. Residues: CASSPDSAGEQFF.

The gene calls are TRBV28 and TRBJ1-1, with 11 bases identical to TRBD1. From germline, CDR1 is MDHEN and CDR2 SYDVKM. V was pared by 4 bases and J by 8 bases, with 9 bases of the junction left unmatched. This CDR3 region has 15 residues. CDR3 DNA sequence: TGTGCCAGCAGTTCTGCGGGACAGGGGGATTCCGAAGCTTTCTTT. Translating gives CASSSAGQGDSEAFF.

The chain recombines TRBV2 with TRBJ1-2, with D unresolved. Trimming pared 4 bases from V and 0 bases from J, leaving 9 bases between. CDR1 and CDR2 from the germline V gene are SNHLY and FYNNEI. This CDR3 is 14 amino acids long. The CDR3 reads CASSVQLPNYGYTF. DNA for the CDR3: TGTGCCAGCAGTGTACAGCTTCCTAACTATGGCTACACCTTC.

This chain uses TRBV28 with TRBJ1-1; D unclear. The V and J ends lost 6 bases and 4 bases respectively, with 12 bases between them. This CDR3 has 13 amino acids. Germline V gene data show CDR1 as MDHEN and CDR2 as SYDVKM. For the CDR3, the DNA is TGTGCCAGCAGGACGCCGGGAGCCACTGAAGCTTTCTTT. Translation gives CASRTPGATEAFF.

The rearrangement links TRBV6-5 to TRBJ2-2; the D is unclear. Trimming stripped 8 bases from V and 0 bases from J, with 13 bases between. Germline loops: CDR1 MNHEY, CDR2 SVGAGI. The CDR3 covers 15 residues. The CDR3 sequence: CASSRVEANTGELFF. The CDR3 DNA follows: TGTGCCAGCTCTCGGGTAGAGGCGAACACCGGGGAGCTGTTTTTT.

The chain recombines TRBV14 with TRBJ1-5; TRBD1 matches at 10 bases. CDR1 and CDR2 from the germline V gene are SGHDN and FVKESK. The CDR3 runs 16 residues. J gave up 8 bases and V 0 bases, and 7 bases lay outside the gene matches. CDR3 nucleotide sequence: TGTGCCAGCAGCCAAGATTGGGGGACAGGGGTGGAGCCCCAGCATTTT. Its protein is CASSQDWGTGVEPQHF.

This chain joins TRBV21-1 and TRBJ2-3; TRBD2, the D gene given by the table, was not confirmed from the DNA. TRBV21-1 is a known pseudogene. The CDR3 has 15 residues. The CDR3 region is CASSTRGARTDTQYF. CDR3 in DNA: TGTGCCAGCAGCACGCGGGGGGCCCGCACAGATACGCAGTATTTT.

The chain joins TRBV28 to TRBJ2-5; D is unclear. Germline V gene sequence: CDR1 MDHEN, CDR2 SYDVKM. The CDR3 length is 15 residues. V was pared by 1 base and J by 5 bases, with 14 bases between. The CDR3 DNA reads TGTGCCAGCAGTTTATCGAGGCGGTCGACGGAGACCCAGTACTTC. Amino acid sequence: CASSLSRRSTETQYF.